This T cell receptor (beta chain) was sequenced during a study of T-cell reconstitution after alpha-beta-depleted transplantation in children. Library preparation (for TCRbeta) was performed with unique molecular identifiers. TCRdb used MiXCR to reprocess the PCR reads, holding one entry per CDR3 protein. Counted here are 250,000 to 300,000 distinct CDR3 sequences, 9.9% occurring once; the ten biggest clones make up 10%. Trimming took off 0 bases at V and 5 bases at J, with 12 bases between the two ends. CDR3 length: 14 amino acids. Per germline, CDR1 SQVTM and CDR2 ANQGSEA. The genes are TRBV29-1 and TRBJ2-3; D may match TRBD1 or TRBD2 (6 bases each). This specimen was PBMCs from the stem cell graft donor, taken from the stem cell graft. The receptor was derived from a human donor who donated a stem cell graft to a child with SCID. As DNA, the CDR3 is TGCAGCGTTGAAGATCCCGGGGGCAAAGATACGCAGTATTTT. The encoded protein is CSVEDPGGKDTQYF.